This note documents a single TCR beta chain sequence. The target of this receptor is not known. No clone much larger than this one lies a single base away; base qualities are absent. The data were obtained in a study of PD-1 blockade in mismatch repair-deficient tumors listed by TCRdb under 2017. About the full investigation: Between late 2013 and September 2016, the trial enrolled about 93 consecutive patients with roughly 13 mismatch repair-deficient cancer types, every one of whom had been previously treated and was progressing. Tumor-associated T cell clones in the peripheral blood of patients responding to PD-1 blockade were tracked using deep sequencing of TCR CDR3 regions.

To prepare the library, the immunoSEQ multiplex PCR assay was applied. For the original study's pipeline: Clones were defined as neoantigen-specific by significant expansion to the relevant peptide and no significant expansion to any other tested peptide. The immuneACCESS repertoire file appears here via TCRdb, limited to in-frame rearrangements. These files lack a portion of the clones; in checked studies, under half of the deficit traces to unresolved V genes, and the cause of the others is not known. Clonal size and the V and J genes are those of that table, whereas D and trimming came from the DNA. Here the sample has fewer than 18,000 clones; around 80% occur a single time. The ten largest clones capture roughly 9.8% of the sample. The investigation overall reported the following: Clonal expansion was elicited by three of seven peptides, and 142 unique blood TCRs were yielded, about 7 of which were also found in tumor; all positive peptides were derived from frameshift mutations. Clones residing in the tumor, which were often undetectable in blood before treatment, expanded quickly after pembrolizumab and then contracted, generally before radiologic responses.

CDR1 and CDR2 (SNHLY, FYNNEI) derive from the germline V gene. Taken from cysteine to phenylalanine, the CDR3 has 15 residues. CDR3 DNA is the only sequence kept; it has 45 bases, read in frame from the first base. V is cut back by 1 base and J by 8 bases, with 7 bases in the junction unmatched. Explained via the paper, the time point label denotes: roughly 10-day in vitro stimulation with candidate neoantigen peptide 5. For every enrolled patient, mismatch repair deficiency was confirmed by either polymerase chain reaction or immunohistochemistry. TCR sequencing was performed for a few patients who responded to pembrolizumab therapy. Several ELISpot-reactive candidate neoantigen peptides were each used in a roughly 10-day in vitro stimulation before TCR sequencing. A control culture without peptide was run identically and served as baseline for clone fold-change calculations. Pembrolizumab PD-1 blockade was prospectively tested in advanced mismatch repair-deficient cancers, regardless of tissue of origin, in the phase II trial.

This TCR was sampled from an adult with mismatch repair-deficient cancer. This sample comprised cells cultured in vitro, obtained from a patient treated with pembrolizumab. The V and J genes are TRBV2 and TRBJ2-1, and TRBD1 aligns with 8 junction nucleotides. The DNA sequence follows: TGTGCCAGCAGTGAAGAGGACAGGGTCGCCGATGAGCAGTTCTTC. This codes for CASSEEDRVADEQFF.